One T cell receptor beta chain is described in this entry. The target antigen is unknown. The time point was: cycle 4 day 1 (C4D1), after 5 to 7 weeks of nivolumab. All the patients suffered relapse after autologous stem cell transplantation, and brentuximab vedotin exposure differed. Through magnetic negative selection, CD8+ T cells were separated from PBMCs that had been thawed. The data were taken from a study of PD-1 blockade in classical Hodgkin lymphoma. Study findings and constraints: Patients who began taking nivolumab under 1 year after ASCT were left out. Newly diagnosed patients were reported to exhibit reduced baseline TCR diversity relative to healthy donors. The authors have not defined what causes the repertoire differences, possibly disease activity or prior therapy. A significant rise in TCR diversity was seen by C4D1 for CD4+ cells but not for CD8+ cells.

The protocol was immunoSEQ multiplex PCR, while the TCRdb copy is restricted to in-frame clones and leaves out a portion. The sample lists about 20,000 clones, 75% to 90% occurring once. This receptor was identified in a human donor with classical Hodgkin lymphoma. The specimen was CD8+ T cells from blood, collected before the fourth cycle of nivolumab.

The CDR3 DNA follows: TGTGCCAGCTGGAACGGTCCCACCCGGGGCTACACCTTC. Translation gives CASWNGPTRGYTF. This sequence joins TRBV5-8 and TRBJ1-2; D call uncertain. This CDR3 is 13 amino acids long. CDR1 and CDR2 (germline): SGHTS, YDEGEE. Between the trimmed V and J ends, which lost 7 bases and 8 bases, there was a span of 18 bases.